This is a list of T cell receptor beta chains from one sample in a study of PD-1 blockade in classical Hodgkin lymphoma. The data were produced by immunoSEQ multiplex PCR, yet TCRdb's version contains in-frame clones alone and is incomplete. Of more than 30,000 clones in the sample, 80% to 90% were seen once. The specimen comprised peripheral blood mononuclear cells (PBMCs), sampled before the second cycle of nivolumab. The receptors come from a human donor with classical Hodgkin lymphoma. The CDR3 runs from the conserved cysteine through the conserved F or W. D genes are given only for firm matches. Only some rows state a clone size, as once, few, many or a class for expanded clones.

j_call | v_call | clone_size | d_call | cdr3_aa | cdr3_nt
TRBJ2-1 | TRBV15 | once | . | CATSRDNEQFF | TGTGCCACCAGCAGAGATAATGAGCAGTTCTTC
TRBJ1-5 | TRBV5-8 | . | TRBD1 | CASRLNRGSQPQHF | TGTGCCAGCAGACTCAACAGGGGATCCCAGCCCCAGCATTTT
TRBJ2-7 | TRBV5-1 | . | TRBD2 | CASTAGGYEQYF | TGCGCCAGCACAGCGGGAGGCTACGAGCAGTACTTC
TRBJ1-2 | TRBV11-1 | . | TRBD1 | CASSRTGGGYGYTF | TGTGCCAGCAGCCGAACAGGGGGCGGCTATGGCTACACCTTC
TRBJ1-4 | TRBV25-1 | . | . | CASSDFLLQDGNNEKLFF | TGTGCCAGCAGTGATTTTTTGCTTCAGGACGGAAATAATGAAAAACTGTTTTTT
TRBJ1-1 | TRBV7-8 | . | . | CASSLSGQGKAFF | TGTGCCAGCAGCTTAAGCGGCCAGGGAAAAGCTTTCTTT
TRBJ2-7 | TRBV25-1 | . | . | CASSERLAYEQYF | TGTGCCAGCAGTGAAAGACTAGCCTACGAGCAGTACTTC
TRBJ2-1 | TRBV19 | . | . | CASSILSRRVRGGSNEQFF | TGTGCCAGTAGTATCCTATCGAGGAGGGTAAGGGGTGGATCGAATGAGCAGTTCTTC
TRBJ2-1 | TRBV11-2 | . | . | CASSQSGSSYNEQFF | TGTGCCAGCAGCCAAAGCGGAAGCTCCTACAATGAGCAGTTCTTC
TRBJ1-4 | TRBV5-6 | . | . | CASSWGGDEKLFF | TGTGCCAGCAGCTGGGGCGGGGATGAAAAACTGTTTTTT
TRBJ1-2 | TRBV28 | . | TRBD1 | CASSFGTDYGYTF | TGTGCCAGCAGTTTTGGGACAGACTATGGCTACACCTTC
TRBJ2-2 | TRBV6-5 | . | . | CASSYSIQMNTGELFF | TGTGCCAGCAGTTACTCGATACAGATGAACACCGGGGAGCTGTTTTTT
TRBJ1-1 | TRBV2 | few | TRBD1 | CANRGTRMNTEAFF | TGTGCCAACAGGGGGACGAGGATGAACACTGAAGCTTTCTTT
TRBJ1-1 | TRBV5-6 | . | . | CASSFGAGNTEAFF | TGTGCCAGCAGCTTCGGGGCCGGGAACACTGAAGCTTTCTTT
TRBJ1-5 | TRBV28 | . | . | CASSSLYWNSNQPQHF | TGTGCCAGCAGTAGCCTTTATTGGAATAGCAATCAGCCCCAGCATTTT
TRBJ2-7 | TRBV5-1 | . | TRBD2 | CASSLTSGAYEQYF | TGCGCCAGCAGCTTGACTAGCGGGGCCTACGAGCAGTACTTC
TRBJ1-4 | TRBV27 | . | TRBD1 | CASSAYFRQGLSEKLFF | TGTGCCAGCAGTGCATACTTTCGACAGGGTTTGAGTGAAAAACTGTTTTTT
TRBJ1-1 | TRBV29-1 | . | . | CSGSGPMNTEAFF | TGCAGCGGCTCAGGACCCATGAACACTGAAGCTTTCTTT
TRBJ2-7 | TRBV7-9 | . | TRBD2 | CASSLAPGGSSCEQYF | TGTGCCAGCAGCTTAGCGCCGGGCGGGAGCTCCTGCGAGCAGTACTTC
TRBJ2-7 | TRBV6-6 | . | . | CASSYSPGLYYEQYF | TGTGCCAGCAGTTACTCTCCGGGACTCTACTACGAGCAGTACTTC
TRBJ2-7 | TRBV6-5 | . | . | CASSTPGEQYF | TGTGCCAGCAGTACACCAGGGGAGCAGTACTTC
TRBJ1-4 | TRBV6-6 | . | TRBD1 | CASSYQQGWDEKLFF | TGTGCCAGCAGCTACCAACAGGGGTGGGACGAAAAACTGTTTTTT
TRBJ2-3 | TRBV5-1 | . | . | CASSLRTAPDTQYF | TGCGCCAGCAGCCTAAGGACCGCGCCAGATACGCAGTATTTT
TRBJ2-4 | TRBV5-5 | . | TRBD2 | CASSSHKNGLAGLYIQYF | TGTGCCAGCAGCTCTCATAAGAACGGACTAGCGGGATTATACATTCAGTACTTC
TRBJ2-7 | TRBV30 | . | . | CAWSVLGVHYEQYF | TGTGCCTGGAGTGTATTAGGTGTCCACTACGAGCAGTACTTC